Listed here is a single T cell receptor beta chain. Its specificity is not known. The CDR3 is 16 amino acids. Looked up from germline, CDR1 is ENHRY and CDR2 is SYGVKD. V lost 4 bases to trimming and J lost 2 bases, with 16 bases between them. This entry comes from a study of T cell repertoires in cytomegalovirus infection. Turning to the study itself: Recently identified HLA-C-restricted CMV epitopes were among the peptides used. Both a matching HLA type and CMV infection were indicated by public TCR beta signatures. Study results and caveats: Carriage of CMV together with the relevant HLA was identifiable through cumulative public TCR beta family frequency. HLA-C-restricted CMV-specific TCR beta clonotypes prevailed in the ex vivo response.

Each CDR3 protein is one row after TCRdb ran MiXCR on the reads. The top ten hold roughly 15% of the sample, which has some 480,000 distinct CDR3 sequences, roughly a third seen once. The chain recombines TRBV10-3 with TRBJ2-3; D may be TRBD1 or TRBD2 (5 bases each). The sequence came from a human donor in good health (CMV status not recorded). Some clones in this sample may be carry-over from other donors' samples. The sample consisted of cultured PBMCs, taken from culture after CMV antigen stimulation. The CDR3 DNA reads as TGTGCCATCAGTGCTTCGCCGGGACGCACCACAGATACGCAGTATTTT. Protein sequence: CAISASPGRTTDTQYF.